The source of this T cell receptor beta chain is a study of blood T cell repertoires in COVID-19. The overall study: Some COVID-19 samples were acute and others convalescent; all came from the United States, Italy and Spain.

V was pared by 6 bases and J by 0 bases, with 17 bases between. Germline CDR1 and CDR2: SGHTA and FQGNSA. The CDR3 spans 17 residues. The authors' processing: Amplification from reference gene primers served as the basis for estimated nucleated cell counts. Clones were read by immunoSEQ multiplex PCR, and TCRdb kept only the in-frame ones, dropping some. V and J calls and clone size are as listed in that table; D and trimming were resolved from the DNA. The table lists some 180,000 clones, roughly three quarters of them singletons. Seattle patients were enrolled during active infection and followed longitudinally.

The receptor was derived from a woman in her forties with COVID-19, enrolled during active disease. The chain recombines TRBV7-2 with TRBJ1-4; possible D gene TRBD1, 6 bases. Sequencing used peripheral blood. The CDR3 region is CASRRQASSATNEKLFF. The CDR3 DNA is TGTGCCAGCAGGAGACAGGCCTCCTCTGCAACTAATGAAAAACTGTTTTTT.